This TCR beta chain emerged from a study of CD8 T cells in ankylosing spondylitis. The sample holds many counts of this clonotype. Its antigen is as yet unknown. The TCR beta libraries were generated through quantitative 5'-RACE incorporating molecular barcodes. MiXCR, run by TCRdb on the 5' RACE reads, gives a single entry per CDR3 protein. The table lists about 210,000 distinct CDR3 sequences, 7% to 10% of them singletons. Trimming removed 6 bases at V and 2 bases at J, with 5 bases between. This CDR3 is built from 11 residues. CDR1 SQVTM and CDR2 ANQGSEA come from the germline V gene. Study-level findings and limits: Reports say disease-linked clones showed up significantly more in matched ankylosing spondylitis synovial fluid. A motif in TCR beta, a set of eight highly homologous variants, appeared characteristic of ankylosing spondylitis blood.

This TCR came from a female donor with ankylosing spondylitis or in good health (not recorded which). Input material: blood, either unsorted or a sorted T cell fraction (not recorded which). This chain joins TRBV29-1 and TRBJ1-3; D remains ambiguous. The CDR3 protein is CSVATGNTIYF. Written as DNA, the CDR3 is TGCAGCGTGGCGACTGGAAACACCATATATTTT. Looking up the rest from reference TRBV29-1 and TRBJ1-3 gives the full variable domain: SAVISQKPSRDICQRGTSLTIQCQVDSQVTMMFWYRQQPGQSLTLIATANQGSEATYESGFVIDKFPISRPNLTFSTLTVSNMSPEDSSIYLCSVATGNTIYFGEGSWLTVV.